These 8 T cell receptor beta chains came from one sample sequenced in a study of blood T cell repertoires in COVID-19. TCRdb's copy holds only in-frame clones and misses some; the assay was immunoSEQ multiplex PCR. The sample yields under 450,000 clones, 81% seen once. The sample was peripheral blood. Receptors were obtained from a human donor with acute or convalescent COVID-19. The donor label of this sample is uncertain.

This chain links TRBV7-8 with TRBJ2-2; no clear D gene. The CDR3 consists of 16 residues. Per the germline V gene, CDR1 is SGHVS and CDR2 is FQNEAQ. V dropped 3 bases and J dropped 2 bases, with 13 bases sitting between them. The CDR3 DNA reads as TGTGCCAGCAGCTTTCGAGCCCCCCTCAACACCGGGGAGCTGTTTTTT. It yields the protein CASSFRAPLNTGELFF.

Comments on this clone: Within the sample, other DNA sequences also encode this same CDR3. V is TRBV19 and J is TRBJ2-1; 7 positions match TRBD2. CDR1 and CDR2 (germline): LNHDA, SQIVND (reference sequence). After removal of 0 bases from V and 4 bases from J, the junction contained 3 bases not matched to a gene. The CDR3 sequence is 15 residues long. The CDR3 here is CASSIEGGGYNEQFF. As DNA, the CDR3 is TGTGCCAGTAGTATAGAGGGGGGGGGATACAATGAGCAGTTCTTC. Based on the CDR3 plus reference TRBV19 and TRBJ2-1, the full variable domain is DGGITQSPKYLFRKEGQNVTLSCEQNLNHDAMYWYRQDPGQGLRLIYYSQIVNDFQKGDIAEGYSVSREKKESFPLTVTSAQKNPTAFYLCASSIEGGGYNEQFFGPGTRLTVL.

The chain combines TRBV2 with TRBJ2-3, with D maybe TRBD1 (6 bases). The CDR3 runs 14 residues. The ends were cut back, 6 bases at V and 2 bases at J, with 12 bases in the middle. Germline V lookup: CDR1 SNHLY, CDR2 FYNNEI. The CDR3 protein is CASSRDTSTDTQYF. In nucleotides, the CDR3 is TGTGCCAGCAGCAGGGACACTTCCACAGATACGCAGTATTTT.

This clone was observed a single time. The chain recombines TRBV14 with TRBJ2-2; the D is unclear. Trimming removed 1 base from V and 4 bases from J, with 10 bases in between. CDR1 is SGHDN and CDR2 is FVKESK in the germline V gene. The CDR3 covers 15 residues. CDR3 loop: CASSQGLVPTGELFF. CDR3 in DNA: TGTGCCAGCAGCCAAGGTTTAGTCCCCACCGGGGAGCTGTTTTTT. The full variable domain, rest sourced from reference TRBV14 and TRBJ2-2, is EAGVTQFPSHSVIEKGQTVTLRCDPISGHDNLYWYRRVMGKEIKFLLHFVKESKQDESGMPNNRFLAERTGGTYSTLKVQPAELEDSGVYFCASSQGLVPTGELFFGEGSRLTVL.

The CDR3 region has the DNA TGTGCCAGCAGCGCCAGGGGGAACACAGATACGCAGTATTTT. Translated: CASSARGNTDTQYF. This sequence joins TRBV2 and TRBJ2-3; 7 bases fit TRBD1. The germline CDR1 and CDR2 sequences are SNHLY and FYNNEI. The CDR3 is 14 residues long. V lost 6 bases and J lost 2; bases outside the gene matches: 5.

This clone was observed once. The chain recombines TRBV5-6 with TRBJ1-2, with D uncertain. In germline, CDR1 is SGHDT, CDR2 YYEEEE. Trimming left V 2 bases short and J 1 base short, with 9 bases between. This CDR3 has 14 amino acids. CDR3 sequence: CASSLGEINYGYTF. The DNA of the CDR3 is TGTGCCAGCAGCTTAGGAGAGATTAACTATGGCTACACCTTC.

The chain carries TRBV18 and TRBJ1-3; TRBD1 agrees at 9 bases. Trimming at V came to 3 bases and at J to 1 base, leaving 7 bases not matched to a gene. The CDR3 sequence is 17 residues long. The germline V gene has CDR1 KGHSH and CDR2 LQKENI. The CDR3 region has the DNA TGTGCCAGCTCACCCCGGACAGGGGTCGGGTCTGGAAACACCATATATTTT. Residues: CASSPRTGVGSGNTIYF.

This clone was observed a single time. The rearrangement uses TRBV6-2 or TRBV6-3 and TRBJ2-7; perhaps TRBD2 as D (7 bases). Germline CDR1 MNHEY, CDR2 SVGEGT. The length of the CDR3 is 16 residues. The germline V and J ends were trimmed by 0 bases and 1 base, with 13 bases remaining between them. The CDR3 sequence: CASSYSRGRGSYEQYF. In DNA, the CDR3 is TGTGCCAGCAGTTACTCGCGGGGGCGAGGGTCCTACGAGCAGTACTTC.